This entry lists 17 T cell receptor beta chains sequenced from one sample in a study of T cell responses to AZD1222 COVID-19 vaccine. Method: immunoSEQ multiplex PCR; TCRdb's copy keeps in-frame clones and lacks some. This table holds about 120,000 clones, around nine tenths found once. Specimen: peripheral blood, collected on day 0 of AZD1222 vaccination. These receptors were collected from an adult in good health.

This clone was seen a single time. The gene calls are TRBV18 and TRBJ2-2, with TRBD2 as a possible D gene (5 bases). V was pared by 2 bases and J by 6 bases, with 7 bases between. Germline assignment: CDR1 KGHSH and CDR2 LQKENI. The CDR3 loop spans 13 amino acids. CDR3 DNA: TGTGCCAGCTCACCAACCGGGGCCGGGGAGCTGTTTTTT. It specifies CASSPTGAGELFF.

The chain carries TRBV2 and TRBJ2-1; 13 bases map to TRBD2. Trimming took 7 bases from V and 7 from J; bases not matched to a gene: 10. The CDR3 is made up of 16 amino acids. Germline values: CDR1 SNHLY, CDR2 FYNNEI. CDR3 sequence: CASNQPGLAGVNEQFF. Here the CDR3 DNA reads TGTGCCAGCAATCAACCCGGACTAGCGGGGGTAAATGAGCAGTTCTTC. Complete variable domain (other parts from reference TRBV2 and TRBJ2-1): EPEVTQTPSHQVTQMGQEVILRCVPISNHLYFYWYRQILGQKVEFLVSFYNNEISEKSEIFDDQFSVERPDGSNFTLKIRSTKLEDSAMYFCASNQPGLAGVNEQFFGPGTRLTVL.

This CDR3 is CASSANPLPGQGVNQPQHF. The DNA of the CDR3 is TGCGCCAGCAGCGCTAACCCTCTCCCGGGACAGGGGGTCAATCAGCCCCAGCATTTT. The chain employs TRBV5-1 and TRBJ1-5, with TRBD1 identical over 11 bases. The CDR3 spans 19 residues. The ends lost 4 bases at V and 3 bases at J; junction bases unmatched: 15. Per the germline V gene, CDR1 is SGHRS and CDR2 is YFSETQ.

This clone has more than one count but fewer than ten. The sample holds other DNA sequences that translate to the same CDR3. The chain couples TRBV6-5 to TRBJ1-1; D is perhaps TRBD1 (6 bases). Germline values: CDR1 MNHEY, CDR2 SVGAGI. The CDR3 consists of 13 residues. V was trimmed by 5 bases and J by 1 base, leaving 8 bases between them. This CDR3 reads CASSPRGNTEAFF. CDR3 nucleotide sequence: TGTGCCAGCAGTCCCAGGGGGAACACTGAAGCTTTCTTT.

This clone was picked up one time. The chain has TRBV9 and TRBJ1-1, with D maybe TRBD1 (5 bases). The ends were cut back, 1 base at V and 3 bases at J, with 10 bases in the middle. This CDR3 has 14 residues. The germline CDR1 and CDR2 sequences are SGDLS and YYNGEE. The CDR3 sequence is CASSVRGADTEAFF. DNA of the CDR3: TGTGCCAGCAGCGTAAGGGGCGCAGACACTGAAGCTTTCTTT.

The J gene is TRBJ1-4, the V gene TRBV19; D is ambiguous. CDR3 size: 15 residues. Per germline, CDR1 LNHDA and CDR2 SQIVND (reference sequence). The ends were cut back, 8 bases at V and 3 bases at J, with 16 bases in the middle. The CDR3 protein is CASLPRGGPNEKLFF. The CDR3 nucleotides read TGTGCCAGTCTCCCACGAGGAGGGCCTAATGAAAAACTGTTTTTT.

This chain links TRBV9 with TRBJ1-2; 7 positions agree with TRBD1. The V gene's germline CDR1 is SGDLS and CDR2 YYNGEE. This CDR3 contains 18 residues. V trimming: 1 base; J trimming: 2 bases; junction bases outside the gene matches: 14. The CDR3 bases are TGTGCCAGCAGCGTATTCCGAGGACAGGCAAAGAAAAACTATGGCTACACCTTC. As protein: CASSVFRGQAKKNYGYTF.

This clone was detected only once. J is TRBJ1-1 and V is TRBV5-6; 10 bases fit TRBD1. This CDR3 region has 13 residues. Germline trimming cut 4 bases from V and 5 bases from J; bases unmatched to any gene: 2. CDR1 is SGHDT, CDR2 YYEEEE, per germline. CDR3 DNA sequence: TGTGCCAGCAGCCGACAGGGGGCTACTGAAGCTTTCTTT. It specifies CASSRQGATEAFF.

This clone appeared many times. The V gene is TRBV19, the J gene TRBJ1-3; a possible D gene is TRBD1 (5 bases). Germline V CDR1 and CDR2: LNHDA, SQIVND (reference sequence). The ends were cut back, 8 bases at V and 0 bases at J, with 11 bases in the middle. This CDR3 comprises 14 residues. CDR3 amino acids: CASRDGSSGNTIYF. In DNA, the CDR3 is TGTGCCAGTCGGGACGGATCCTCTGGAAACACCATATATTTT. Drawing the rest from reference TRBV19 and TRBJ1-3, the complete variable domain is DGGITQSPKYLFRKEGQNVTLSCEQNLNHDAMYWYRQDPGQGLRLIYYSQIVNDFQKGDIAEGYSVSREKKESFPLTVTSAQKNPTAFYLCASRDGSSGNTIYFGEGSWLTVV.

The chain is built from TRBV4-3 and TRBJ2-3, with D maybe TRBD2 (5 bases). The CDR3 loop spans 14 amino acids. V lost 0 bases and J 6 bases, leaving 10 bases between the germline ends. Germline CDR1 LGHNA, CDR2 YSLEER. In nucleotides, the CDR3 is TGCGCCAGCAGCCAAGATCGAAGGACTGATACGCAGTATTTT. It translates to CASSQDRRTDTQYF.

The chain has TRBV19 and TRBJ1-4, with a possible D match to TRBD1 (5 bases). The CDR3 runs 14 residues. Germline CDR1 is LNHDA and CDR2 is SQIVND (reference sequence). Deletions cut 6 bases from V and 4 bases from J, with 12 bases between. The CDR3 coding sequence is TGTGCCAGTAGATTGTCGGGGGGTAATGAAAAACTGTTTTTT. This encodes CASRLSGGNEKLFF.

Of note for this clone: The junction departs from the called germline gene at one end, perhaps through a read error. J is TRBJ2-5 and V is TRBV12-3 or TRBV12-4; possibly TRBD2 for D (6 bases). The CDR3 consists of 12 residues. The CDR3 loop reads CASSLARETQYF. CDR3 sequence (DNA): TGTGCCAGCAGTCTAGCGCGGGAGACCCAGTACTTC.

The chain joins TRBV12-3 or TRBV12-4 to TRBJ1-2; D is perhaps TRBD1 (6 bases). Deletions cut 6 bases from V and 8 bases from J, with 13 bases between. The CDR3 is 12 residues long. CDR3 in amino acids: CASSQTGLGYTF. The CDR3 region has the DNA TGTGCCAGCAGCCAAACAGGGTTGGGCTACACCTTC.

This sequence joins TRBV2 and TRBJ2-5; no firm D call. Germline V gene data show CDR1 as SNHLY and CDR2 as FYNNEI. With 8 bases removed from V and 5 bases from J, the gap between germline ends came to 15 bases. This CDR3 has 13 residues. CDR3 sequence reads: CASYRRAGETQYF. DNA of the CDR3: TGTGCCAGCTACCGACGAGCTGGCGAGACCCAGTACTTC.

This chain uses TRBV10-3 with TRBJ1-2; D call uncertain. CDR3 size: 14 residues. CDR1 ENHRY and CDR2 SYGVKD come from the germline V gene. Trimming shortened V by 3 bases and J by 7 bases, and 15 bases separated the two germline ends. CDR3 sequence reads: CAISDMDLPGGYTF. The CDR3 DNA is TGTGCCATCAGTGATATGGACCTGCCCGGTGGCTACACCTTC.

The genes are TRBV3-1 (or the pseudogene TRBV3-2) and TRBJ2-1; D is ambiguous. From germline, CDR1 is LGHDT and CDR2 YNNKEL (reference sequence). The germline V and J ends were trimmed by 2 bases and 6 bases, with 11 bases remaining between them. CDR3 length equals 14 residues. This CDR3 reads CASSQITLGNEQFF. Here the CDR3 DNA reads TGTGCCAGCAGCCAAATAACTCTGGGCAATGAGCAGTTCTTC.

The chain uses TRBV5-8 and TRBJ1-6, with 7 bases identical to TRBD1. Trimming at V came to 5 bases and at J to 7 bases, leaving 12 bases not matched to a gene. Per germline, CDR1 SGHTS and CDR2 YDEGEE. The CDR3 sequence is 16 residues long. The CDR3, as DNA: TGTGCCAGCAGTTCTTATAGGGGGCTTTCAAATTCACCCCTCCACTTT. Translating it yields CASSSYRGLSNSPLHF.